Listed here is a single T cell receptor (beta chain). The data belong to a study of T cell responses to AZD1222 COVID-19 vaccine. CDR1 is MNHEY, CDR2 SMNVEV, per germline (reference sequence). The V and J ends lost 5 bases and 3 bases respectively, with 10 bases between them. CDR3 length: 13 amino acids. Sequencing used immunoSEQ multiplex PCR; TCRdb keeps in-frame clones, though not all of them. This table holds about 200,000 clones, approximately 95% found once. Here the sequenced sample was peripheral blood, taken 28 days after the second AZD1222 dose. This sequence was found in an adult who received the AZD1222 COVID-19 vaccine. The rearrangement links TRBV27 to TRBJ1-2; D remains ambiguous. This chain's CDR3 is CASSPAEDYGYTF. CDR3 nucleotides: TGTGCCAGCAGTCCCGCCGAAGACTATGGCTACACCTTC.